This is a list of T cell receptor beta chains from one sample in a study of molecular identifiers for immune sequencing clone quantification. TCRdb itself ran the PCR reads through MiXCR, one entry per CDR3 protein. The data hold approximately 630,000 distinct CDR3 sequences, with 25% observed a single time. Sequencing was done on a sample of naive CD8+ T cells from blood, with Jurkat cell RNA spiked in. Source of these receptors: a human donor in good health. Some libraries in this study had Jurkat cell RNA spiked in. CDR3s include the opening cysteine and the closing phenylalanine or tryptophan. D genes are given only for firm matches. The size of a clone is reported for some rows only, either as once, few or many, or as a class for expanded clones.

d_gene | j_gene | abundance | v_gene | CDR3aa | CDR3nt
. | TRBJ2-7 | many | TRBV5-1 | CASSWTYGSSYEQYF | TGCGCCAGCAGCTGGACCTACGGAAGCTCCTACGAGCAGTACTTC
. | TRBJ2-1 | many | TRBV24-1 | CATSDAEYNEQFF | TGTGCCACCAGTGATGCGGAGTACAATGAGCAGTTCTTC
. | TRBJ1-5 | . | TRBV6-5 | CASSYSIRANQPQHF | TGTGCCAGCAGTTACTCGATCCGAGCCAATCAGCCCCAGCATTTT
. | TRBJ1-6 | few | TRBV7-2 | CASSLAGGAPLHF | TGTGCCAGCAGCTTAGCTGGCGGCGCACCCCTCCACTTT
TRBD1 | TRBJ2-7 | few | TRBV10-3 | CAIGLTGVLHEQYF | TGTGCCATCGGGTTAACAGGGGTTCTCCACGAGCAGTACTTC
. | TRBJ2-4 | many | TRBV9 | CASSAPPSRILAKNIQYF | TGTGCCAGCAGCGCCCCTCCTAGCCGAATTCTAGCCAAAAACATTCAGTACTTC
TRBD2 | TRBJ2-3 | many | TRBV20-1 | CSAQAGAIDTQYF | TGCAGTGCCCAAGCGGGAGCAATAGATACGCAGTATTTT
. | TRBJ2-1 | few | TRBV7-8 | CASSPQGRATYNEQFF | TGTGCCAGCAGCCCCCAGGGGCGGGCCACCTACAATGAGCAGTTCTTC
. | TRBJ1-6 | . | TRBV12-3/TRBV12-4 | CASSSTGSNSPLHF | TGTGCCAGCAGTTCTACAGGGTCCAATTCACCCCTCCACTTT
TRBD1 | TRBJ1-6 | . | TRBV19 | CASSMTTGASPLHF | TGTGCCAGTAGTATGACAACAGGGGCTTCACCCCTCCACTTT
TRBD2 | TRBJ2-7 | . | TRBV4-2 | CASSQVELTPGLAGGNNYEQYF | TGTGCCAGCAGCCAAGTAGAGCTAACGCCGGGACTAGCGGGAGGTAACAACTACGAGCAGTACTTC